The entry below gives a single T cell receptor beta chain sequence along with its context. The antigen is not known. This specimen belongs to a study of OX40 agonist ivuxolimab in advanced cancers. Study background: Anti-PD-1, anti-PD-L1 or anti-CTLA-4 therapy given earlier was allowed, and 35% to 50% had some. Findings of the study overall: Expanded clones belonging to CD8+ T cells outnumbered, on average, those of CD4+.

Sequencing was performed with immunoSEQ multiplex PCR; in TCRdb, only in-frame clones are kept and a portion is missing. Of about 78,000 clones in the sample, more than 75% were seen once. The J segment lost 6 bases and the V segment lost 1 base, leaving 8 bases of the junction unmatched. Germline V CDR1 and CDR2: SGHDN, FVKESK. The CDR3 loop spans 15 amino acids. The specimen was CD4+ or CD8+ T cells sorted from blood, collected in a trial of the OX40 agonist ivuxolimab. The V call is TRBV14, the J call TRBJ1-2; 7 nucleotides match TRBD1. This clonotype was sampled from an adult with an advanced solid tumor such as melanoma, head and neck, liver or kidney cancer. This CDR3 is CASSQVPTGTNGYTF. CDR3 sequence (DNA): TGTGCCAGCAGCCAAGTTCCGACAGGGACAAATGGCTACACCTTC.